This T cell receptor (beta chain) was observed in a study of shared clonotypes between healthy human individuals. Study results and caveats: Among donors, sharing of clonotypes was expected to be affected by sequencing depth.

The naive CD8 subset, CD45RO-negative cells positively selected for CCR7, excluded terminally differentiated effector memory CD45RA+ cells. Healthy HIV-negative adults without recent acute infections or vaccinations served as donors. The study drew all its donors from Caucasian adults living in Nashville, Tennessee. Details on this clone: What it binds is not known.

The CDR3 runs to 17 residues. In germline, CDR1 is SGHDT, CDR2 YYEEEE. The ends lost 2 bases at V and 2 bases at J; junction bases unmatched: 10. Deep was the level at which the assay was run. Repertoires were generated with immunoSEQ multiplex PCR, while TCRdb's copy carries only in-frame clones and drops some. Here the sample spans about 2.1 million clones, just over 90% being singletons. The specimen sequenced was naive CD8+ T cells from PBMCs. The chain is built from TRBV5-6 and TRBJ2-3; 8 positions match TRBD2. The TCR originated in a man between 18 and 29 years old in good health. Some clones in this sample may be carry-over from other donors' samples. The CDR3 spells CASSFLLREGPTDTQYF. CDR3 DNA: TGTGCCAGCAGCTTTTTACTTCGGGAGGGCCCCACAGATACGCAGTATTTT.